A selection of T cell receptor beta chains follows, all from one sample in a study of shared clonotypes between healthy human individuals. Method: immunoSEQ multiplex PCR; TCRdb's copy keeps in-frame clones and lacks some. Of hundreds of thousands of clones in the sample, 95% to 96% are singletons; the top ten hold approximately 0.1%. The sequenced sample was naive CD8+ T cells sorted from blood. Receptors were obtained from a woman younger than 45 in good health. Both conserved end residues are part of each CDR3. Fields, in order: J gene, D gene, V gene, CDR3 protein. D genes are given only for firm matches.

j_call: TRBJ2-3; d_call: TRBD2; v_call: TRBV13; cdr3_aa: CASSPYGVAGATDTQYF
j_call: TRBJ2-7; d_call: .; v_call: TRBV28; cdr3_aa: CASSLMGREQYF
j_call: TRBJ2-7; d_call: TRBD1; v_call: TRBV7-9; cdr3_aa: CASSLASGGAYEQYF
j_call: TRBJ1-2; d_call: .; v_call: TRBV6-5; cdr3_aa: CASSYNEDGNYGYTF
j_call: TRBJ2-5; d_call: .; v_call: TRBV2; cdr3_aa: CASSVKDYHDF
j_call: TRBJ2-7; d_call: .; v_call: TRBV5-1; cdr3_aa: CASSFPGFYEQYF
j_call: TRBJ1-1; d_call: .; v_call: TRBV27; cdr3_aa: CASSLMWGSNTEAFF
j_call: TRBJ2-1; d_call: TRBD2; v_call: TRBV28; cdr3_aa: CASSTTSFSYNEQFF
j_call: TRBJ1-1; d_call: TRBD1; v_call: TRBV27; cdr3_aa: CASSLSGQGTEAFF
j_call: TRBJ2-7; d_call: TRBD2; v_call: TRBV5-8; cdr3_aa: CASSLGLAGATGEQYF
j_call: TRBJ1-5; d_call: .; v_call: TRBV19; cdr3_aa: CASSMVGSMDQPQHF
j_call: TRBJ1-1; d_call: .; v_call: TRBV5-5; cdr3_aa: CASNQGTEAFF
j_call: TRBJ2-2; d_call: TRBD2; v_call: TRBV5-1; cdr3_aa: CASSLAGTSGTGELFF
j_call: TRBJ2-5; d_call: .; v_call: TRBV5-7; cdr3_aa: CASSLAPETQYF
j_call: TRBJ2-7; d_call: TRBD1; v_call: TRBV30; cdr3_aa: CAWSVQGASEQYF
j_call: TRBJ2-7; d_call: .; v_call: TRBV4-1; cdr3_aa: CASSGRWGAYEQYF
j_call: TRBJ2-7; d_call: TRBD2; v_call: TRBV10-1; cdr3_aa: CASGTSGAYEQYF
j_call: TRBJ1-1; d_call: TRBD1; v_call: TRBV27; cdr3_aa: CASRTGATEAFF
j_call: TRBJ2-7; d_call: .; v_call: TRBV27; cdr3_aa: CASSLAPSAYEQYF
j_call: TRBJ2-2; d_call: .; v_call: TRBV5-6; cdr3_aa: CASSRTGELFF
j_call: TRBJ2-7; d_call: .; v_call: TRBV13; cdr3_aa: CASSLGSGSTYEQYF
j_call: TRBJ2-7; d_call: TRBD2; v_call: TRBV6-5; cdr3_aa: CASSYERTSGYEQYF
j_call: TRBJ1-1; d_call: TRBD1; v_call: TRBV7-9; cdr3_aa: CASSLQGQGSFF
j_call: TRBJ2-7; d_call: TRBD1; v_call: TRBV27; cdr3_aa: CASRHTGTGSHEQYF
j_call: TRBJ2-1; d_call: TRBD1; v_call: TRBV6-6; cdr3_aa: CASSYWTGEQQFF
j_call: TRBJ2-7; d_call: .; v_call: TRBV6-1; cdr3_aa: CASGYGTEYEQYF
j_call: TRBJ2-1; d_call: TRBD2; v_call: TRBV7-2; cdr3_aa: CASSLALVAGGGNEQFF
j_call: TRBJ2-7; d_call: TRBD1; v_call: TRBV27; cdr3_aa: CASSAGTVSYEQYF
j_call: TRBJ2-7; d_call: .; v_call: TRBV7-6; cdr3_aa: CASSLAGGTYEQYF
j_call: TRBJ1-5; d_call: .; v_call: TRBV6-1; cdr3_aa: CASSDRLGNQPQHF
j_call: TRBJ2-2; d_call: .; v_call: TRBV13; cdr3_aa: CASSLLPGELFF
j_call: TRBJ1-1; d_call: .; v_call: TRBV6-5; cdr3_aa: CASSPDGGWTEAFF
j_call: TRBJ1-1; d_call: .; v_call: TRBV2; cdr3_aa: CASRPWVENTEAFF
j_call: TRBJ1-1; d_call: .; v_call: TRBV19; cdr3_aa: CASSIRATSMNTEAFF
j_call: TRBJ2-2; d_call: TRBD1; v_call: TRBV2; cdr3_aa: CASRRLGTGGRTGELFF
j_call: .; d_call: .; v_call: TRBV14; cdr3_aa: CASSRGNFYEQYF
j_call: TRBJ1-1; d_call: .; v_call: TRBV14; cdr3_aa: CASSPKVTNTEAFF
j_call: TRBJ2-7; d_call: TRBD2; v_call: TRBV15; cdr3_aa: CATSAGDLTYEQYF
j_call: TRBJ2-5; d_call: TRBD2; v_call: TRBV2; cdr3_aa: CASSTALAGMGETQYF
j_call: TRBJ2-1; d_call: TRBD2; v_call: TRBV5-6; cdr3_aa: CASSLALAGRINEQFF
j_call: TRBJ2-5; d_call: TRBD1; v_call: TRBV5-1; cdr3_aa: CASSLEGGQGETQYF
j_call: TRBJ1-6; d_call: .; v_call: TRBV11-2; cdr3_aa: CASSLLELGNSPLHF
j_call: TRBJ1-1; d_call: .; v_call: TRBV18; cdr3_aa: CASSRLVVGHTEAFF
j_call: TRBJ1-1; d_call: .; v_call: TRBV19; cdr3_aa: CASSIDSLNTEAFF
j_call: TRBJ1-1; d_call: TRBD1; v_call: TRBV9; cdr3_aa: CASSITGGTEAFF
j_call: TRBJ2-1; d_call: TRBD1; v_call: TRBV5-6; cdr3_aa: CASSTQGARYEQFF
j_call: TRBJ1-1; d_call: .; v_call: TRBV7-9; cdr3_aa: CASSLQGSGTEAFF
j_call: TRBJ2-7; d_call: .; v_call: TRBV5-4; cdr3_aa: CASSYNSAYEQYF
j_call: TRBJ1-4; d_call: .; v_call: TRBV27; cdr3_aa: CASSLWGATNEKLFF